These T cell receptor beta chains were read from a single sample in a study of identical twins. TCRdb reanalysed the 5' RACE reads using MiXCR and keeps one entry per CDR3 protein. The sample includes roughly 770,000 distinct CDR3 sequences, around a sixth of them seen just once. The same sample was also studied in work on T cells expressing NK-cell markers.

Material: PBMCs. The receptors here all came from a woman under 30 in good health. The CDR3 runs from the conserved cysteine through the conserved F or W. The D gene is left open where the match is weak. Expanded clones get a size class; other rows say once, few or many, or leave the size out.

v_gene	d_gene	abundance	j_gene	CDR3aa	CDR3nt
TRBV9	TRBD2	few	TRBJ2-3	CASSAGLAGELYTDTQYF	TGTGCCAGCAGCGCGGGACTAGCGGGGGAGCTATACACAGATACGCAGTATTTT
TRBV7-9	.	.	TRBJ1-4	CASSLRAHSTNEKLFF	TGTGCCAGCAGCTTACGCGCACACTCTACTAATGAAAAACTGTTTTTT
TRBV9	.	.	TRBJ2-7	CASHPGPTGEQYF	TGTGCCAGCCACCCGGGCCCGACGGGGGAGCAGTACTTC
TRBV5-6	.	many	TRBJ1-1	CASSLDRQPEAFF	TGTGCCAGCAGCTTGGATAGGCAGCCTGAAGCTTTCTTT
TRBV4-3	TRBD2	.	TRBJ2-7	CASSTLAEHVFEQYF	TGCGCCAGCAGCACACTAGCGGAGCACGTCTTCGAGCAGTACTTC
TRBV4-2	TRBD2	once	TRBJ2-5	CASSPAGTSSTQYF	TGTGCCAGCAGCCCGGCCGGGACTAGCAGCACCCAGTACTTC
TRBV4-3	.	.	TRBJ1-2	CASSQENNYGYTF	TGCGCCAGCAGCCAAGAAAACAACTATGGCTACACCTTC
TRBV29-1	.	once	TRBJ1-2	CSVEWQGTWGYTF	TGCAGCGTTGAATGGCAGGGCACTTGGGGCTACACCTTC
TRBV24-1	.	.	TRBJ2-3	CATSDNTLEGKDTQYF	TGTGCCACCAGTGATAATACTCTTGAGGGGAAAGATACGCAGTATTTT
TRBV24-1	TRBD2	.	TRBJ2-1	CATSGQRETGGYNEQFF	TGTGCCACCAGTGGCCAGCGGGAGACGGGGGGCTACAATGAGCAGTTCTTC
TRBV6-6	.	.	TRBJ2-1	CASSYGPQGEQFF	TGTGCCAGCAGTTACGGACCCCAAGGGGAGCAGTTCTTC
TRBV9	.	few	TRBJ1-1	CASSATVMNTEAFF	TGTGCCAGCAGCGCCACAGTAATGAACACTGAAGCTTTCTTT
TRBV4-2	TRBD2	few	TRBJ2-7	CASSQDGLAGGHEQYF	TGTGCCAGCAGCCAAGATGGTTTAGCGGGGGGGCACGAGCAGTACTTC
TRBV6-6	.	.	TRBJ1-2	CASYLYGYTF	TGTGCCAGTTATCTCTATGGCTACACCTTC
TRBV5-6	.	many	TRBJ1-4	CASSLVREEILFF	TGTGCCAGCAGCTTGGTCAGGGAGGAGATACTGTTTTTT
TRBV27	.	many	TRBJ2-7	CASTPRGASYEQYF	TGTGCCAGCACACCGAGGGGGGCTAGCTACGAGCAGTACTTC
TRBV15	.	.	TRBJ2-4	CATSRTSGLENIQYF	TGTGCCACCAGCAGGACCTCAGGACTCGAAAACATTCAGTACTTC
TRBV12-3/TRBV12-4	TRBD2	.	TRBJ2-2	CASPGGGDVAGELFF	TGTGCCAGCCCAGGCGGGGGGGATGTAGCCGGGGAGCTGTTTTTT
TRBV5-1	TRBD2	.	TRBJ2-7	CASSFQTSGFYEQYF	TGCGCCAGCAGCTTTCAGACTAGCGGGTTTTACGAGCAGTACTTC
TRBV7-9	.	many	TRBJ2-7	CASSRGDYEQYF	TGTGCCAGCAGCAGGGGAGATTACGAGCAGTACTTC
TRBV12-3/TRBV12-4	.	many	TRBJ2-4	CASTPTDIGDIQYF	TGTGCCAGCACACCCACGGATATCGGGGACATTCAGTACTTC
TRBV5-1	.	many	TRBJ2-7	CASSLDAYEQYF	TGTGCCAGCAGCTTAGATGCCTACGAGCAGTACTTC
TRBV5-1	.	.	TRBJ2-3	CASSPGGDRSTDTQYF	TGCGCCAGCAGCCCCGGCGGTGACAGGAGCACAGATACGCAGTATTTT
TRBV20-1	TRBD1	.	TRBJ1-2	CSAGETGYGYTF	TGCAGTGCTGGAGAGACAGGGTATGGCTACACCTTC
TRBV20-1	TRBD1	.	TRBJ2-1	CSAREQGARLPYNEQFF	TGCAGTGCTAGAGAGCAGGGGGCACGCCTCCCCTACAATGAGCAGTTCTTC
TRBV5-5	TRBD2	few	TRBJ2-7	CASSLAWQRETEQYF	TGTGCCAGCAGCTTGGCTTGGCAGCGGGAAACCGAGCAGTACTTC
TRBV7-9	.	few	TRBJ2-5	CASSLLETGETQYF	TGTGCCAGCAGCTTATTGGAAACCGGAGAGACCCAGTACTTC
TRBV11-1	.	.	TRBJ2-7	CASSFLEPSRGKRSGEQYF	TGTGCCAGCAGCTTTCTGGAGCCGTCCCGCGGAAAACGAAGTGGCGAGCAGTACTTC
TRBV20-1	TRBD1	few	TRBJ2-5	CSARRDRGGRETQYF	TGCAGTGCTAGGAGGGACAGGGGGGGACGAGAGACCCAGTACTTC
TRBV6-5	.	.	TRBJ2-2	CASRYSRGAGELFF	TGTGCCAGCAGATACTCCCGGGGCGCCGGGGAGCTGTTTTTT
TRBV27	.	many	TRBJ2-3	CASSLRGYTDTQYF	TGTGCCAGCAGTCTTCGGGGCTATACAGATACGCAGTATTTT
TRBV12-3/TRBV12-4	TRBD1	few	TRBJ1-5	CASKGQENQPQHF	TGTGCCAGCAAGGGACAGGAGAATCAGCCCCAGCATTTT
TRBV7-9	.	.	TRBJ2-2	CASRPGHEAGELFF	TGTGCCAGCAGACCTGGACATGAGGCCGGGGAGCTGTTTTTT
TRBV9	TRBD2	few	TRBJ2-7	CASSVDSGGSYEQYF	TGTGCCAGCAGCGTAGACTCGGGGGGATCCTACGAGCAGTACTTC
TRBV5-6	.	few	TRBJ2-5	CASSARGWEETQYF	TGTGCCAGCAGCGCACGAGGGTGGGAAGAGACCCAGTACTTC
TRBV4-3	.	few	TRBJ1-2	CASSQGPGEGYGYTF	TGCGCCAGCAGCCAAGGCCCGGGAGAGGGATATGGCTACACCTTC
TRBV5-1	.	many	TRBJ1-1	CASSLKGGTEAFF	TGTGCCAGCAGCTTGAAAGGGGGCACTGAAGCTTTCTTT
TRBV2	.	few	TRBJ2-1	CASEVTSSYNEQFF	TGTGCCAGCGAGGTCACTAGCTCCTACAATGAGCAGTTCTTC
TRBV2	.	.	TRBJ2-7	CAIRGGDGGTFSSYEQYF	TGTGCCATCCGAGGAGGGGACGGCGGTACTTTTAGCTCCTACGAGCAGTACTTC
TRBV7-2	.	few	TRBJ2-4	CASSSTPNILAKNIQYF	TGTGCCAGCAGCTCAACTCCAAATATTTTAGCCAAAAACATTCAGTACTTC
TRBV7-6	.	few	TRBJ2-3	CASSAPPSSDTQYF	TGTGCCAGCAGCGCGCCGCCTAGTTCTGATACGCAGTATTTT
TRBV12-3/TRBV12-4	.	.	TRBJ2-1	CASSLSGFVYYNEQFF	TGTGCCAGCAGTTTGTCCGGATTCGTTTATTACAATGAGCAGTTCTTC
TRBV5-1	.	.	TRBJ2-7	CASRPLTRETYEQYF	TGCGCCAGCCGACCCCTGACACGGGAGACCTACGAGCAGTACTTC
TRBV10-1	TRBD2	many	TRBJ2-7	CASSESGRAPYEQYF	TGCGCCAGCAGTGAGAGCGGGAGGGCCCCCTACGAGCAGTACTTC
TRBV7-9	.	.	TRBJ2-7	CASSLLPGYEQYF	TGTGCCAGCAGCTTGCTGCCGGGCTACGAGCAGTACTTC